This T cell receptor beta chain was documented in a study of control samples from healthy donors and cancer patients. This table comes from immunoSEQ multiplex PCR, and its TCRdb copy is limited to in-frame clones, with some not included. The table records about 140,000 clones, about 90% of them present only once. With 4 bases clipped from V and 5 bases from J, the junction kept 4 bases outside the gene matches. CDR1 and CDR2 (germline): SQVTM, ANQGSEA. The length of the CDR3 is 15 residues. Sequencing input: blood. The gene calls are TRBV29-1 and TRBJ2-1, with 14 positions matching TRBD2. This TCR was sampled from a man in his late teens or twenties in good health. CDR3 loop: CSVGTSGGPNNEQFF. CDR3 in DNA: TGCAGCGTTGGGACTAGCGGGGGGCCAAACAATGAGCAGTTCTTC.